The clone carrying this T cell receptor beta chain was found many times. Its matching antigen is unknown. This sample is drawn from a study of identical twins. Study-level findings and limits: Researchers reported weaker excess twin sharing in beta out-of-frame sequences.

One entry per CDR3 protein results from TCRdb running MiXCR on the 5' RACE reads. The data contain around 95,000 distinct CDR3 sequences, 5.9% of them seen just once; the ten biggest clones take up approximately 12%. The CDR3 totals 14 residues. Per germline, CDR1 SGHAT and CDR2 FQNNGV. V was cut by 7 bases and J by 5 bases, with 17 bases left in between. Every donor was a healthy Caucasian. This receptor was obtained from a woman in her fifties or sixties in good health. The sample comprised memory T cells sorted from blood. The chain links TRBV11-2 to TRBJ1-2, with a weak D call TRBD1 (5 bases). The CDR3 sequence is CASKDDRGPYGYTF. The CDR3 DNA is TGTGCCAGCAAAGATGACCGGGGACCATATGGCTACACCTTC. Complete variable domain (other parts from reference TRBV11-2 and TRBJ1-2): EAGVAQSPRYKIIEKRQSVAFWCNPISGHATLYWYQQILGQGPKLLIQFQNNGVVDDSQLPKDRFSAERLKGVDSTLKIQPAKLEDSAVYLCASKDDRGPYGYTFGSGTRLTVV.